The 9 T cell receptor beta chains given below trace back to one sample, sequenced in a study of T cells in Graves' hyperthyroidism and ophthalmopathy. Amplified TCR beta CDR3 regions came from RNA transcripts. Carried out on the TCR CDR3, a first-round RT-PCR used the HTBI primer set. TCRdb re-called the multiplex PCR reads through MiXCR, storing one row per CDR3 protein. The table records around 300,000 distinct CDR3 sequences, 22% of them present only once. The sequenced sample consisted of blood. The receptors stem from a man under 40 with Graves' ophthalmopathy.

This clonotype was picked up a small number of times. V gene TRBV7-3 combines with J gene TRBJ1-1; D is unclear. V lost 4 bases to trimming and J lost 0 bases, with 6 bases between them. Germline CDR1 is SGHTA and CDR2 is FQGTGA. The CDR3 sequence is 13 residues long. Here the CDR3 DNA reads TGTGCCAGCAGCTATGGGGTGAACACTGAAGCTTTCTTT. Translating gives CASSYGVNTEAFF.

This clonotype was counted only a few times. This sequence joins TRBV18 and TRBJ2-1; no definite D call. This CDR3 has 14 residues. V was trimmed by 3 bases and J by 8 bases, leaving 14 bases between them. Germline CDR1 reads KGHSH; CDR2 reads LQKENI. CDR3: CASSPGPPIYEQFF. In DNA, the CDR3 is TGTGCCAGCTCACCTGGGCCACCAATCTATGAGCAGTTCTTC.

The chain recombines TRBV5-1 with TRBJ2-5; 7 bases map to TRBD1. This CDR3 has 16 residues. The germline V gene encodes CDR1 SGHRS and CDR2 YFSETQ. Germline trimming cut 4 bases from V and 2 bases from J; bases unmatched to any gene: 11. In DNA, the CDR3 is TGCGCCAGCAGCCCGGGGACAGCCGACCCTCAAGAGACCCAGTACTTC. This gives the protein CASSPGTADPQETQYF.

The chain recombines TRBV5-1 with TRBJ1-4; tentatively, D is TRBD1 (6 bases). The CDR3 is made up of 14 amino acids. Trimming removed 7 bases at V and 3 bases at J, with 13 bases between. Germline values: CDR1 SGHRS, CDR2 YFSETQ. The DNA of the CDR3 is TGCGCCAGCGCTATCACAGGGTCTAATGAAAAACTGTTTTTT. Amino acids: CASAITGSNEKLFF.

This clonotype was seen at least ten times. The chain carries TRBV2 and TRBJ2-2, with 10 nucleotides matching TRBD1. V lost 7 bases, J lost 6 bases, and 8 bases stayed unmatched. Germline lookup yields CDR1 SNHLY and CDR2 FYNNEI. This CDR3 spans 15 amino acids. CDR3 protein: CASTGTGALSGELFF. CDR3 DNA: TGTGCCAGCACTGGGACAGGGGCTTTATCCGGGGAGCTGTTTTTT.

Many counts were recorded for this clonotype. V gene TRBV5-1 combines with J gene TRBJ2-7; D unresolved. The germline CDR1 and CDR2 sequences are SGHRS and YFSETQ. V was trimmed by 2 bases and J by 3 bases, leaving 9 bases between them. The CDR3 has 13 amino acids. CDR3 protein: CASSFRVDYEQYF. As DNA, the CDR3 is TGCGCCAGCAGCTTCCGGGTGGACTACGAGCAGTACTTC.

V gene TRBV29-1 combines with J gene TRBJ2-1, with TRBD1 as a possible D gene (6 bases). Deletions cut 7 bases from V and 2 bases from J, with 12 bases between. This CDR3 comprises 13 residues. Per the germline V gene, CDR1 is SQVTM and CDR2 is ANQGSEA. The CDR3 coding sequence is TGCAGCGCCGAGGGACAACCCTACAATGAGCAGTTCTTC. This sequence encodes CSAEGQPYNEQFF.

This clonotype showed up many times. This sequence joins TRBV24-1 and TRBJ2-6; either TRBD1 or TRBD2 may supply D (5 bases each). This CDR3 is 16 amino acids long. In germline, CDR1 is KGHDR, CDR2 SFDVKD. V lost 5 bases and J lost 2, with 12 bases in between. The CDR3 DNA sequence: TGTGCCACCAGTGGGGGGTACTCTGCTGGGGCCAACGTCCTGACTTTC. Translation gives CATSGGYSAGANVLTF.

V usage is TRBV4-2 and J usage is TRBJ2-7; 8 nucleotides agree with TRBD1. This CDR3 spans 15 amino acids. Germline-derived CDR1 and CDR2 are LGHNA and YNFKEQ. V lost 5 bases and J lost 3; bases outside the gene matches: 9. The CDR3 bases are TGTGCCAGCAGCGAAGCGGACAGGGCGGGCTACGAGCAGTACTTC. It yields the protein CASSEADRAGYEQYF.